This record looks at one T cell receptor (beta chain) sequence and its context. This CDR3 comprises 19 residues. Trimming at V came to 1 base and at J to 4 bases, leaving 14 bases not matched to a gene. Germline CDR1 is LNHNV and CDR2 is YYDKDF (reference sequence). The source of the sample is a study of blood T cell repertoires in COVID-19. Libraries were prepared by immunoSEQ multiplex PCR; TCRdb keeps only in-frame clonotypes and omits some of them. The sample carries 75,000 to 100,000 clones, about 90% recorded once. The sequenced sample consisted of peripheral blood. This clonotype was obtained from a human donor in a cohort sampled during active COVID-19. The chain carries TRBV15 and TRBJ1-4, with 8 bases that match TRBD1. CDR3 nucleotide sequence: TGTGCCACCAGCAGAGTCGGACAGGGAGTAATGATCGGTAATGAAAAACTGTTTTTT. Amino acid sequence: CATSRVGQGVMIGNEKLFF. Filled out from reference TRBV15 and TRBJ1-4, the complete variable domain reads DAMVIQNPRYQVTQFGKPVTLSCSQTLNHNVMYWYQQKSSQAPKLLFHYYDKDFNNEADTPDNFQSRRPNTSFCFLDIRSPGLGDTAMYLCATSRVGQGVMIGNEKLFFGSGTQLSVL.